Here is one TCR beta chain with its context. This clone's antigen is unknown. Base qualities are not provided; no much larger clone lies one nucleotide away. This entry belongs to a study of blood T cell repertoires in COVID-19 (dated by TCRdb to about 2020). In terms of the full investigation: Collaborator samples came from the United States, Italy and Spain and covered acute and convalescent phases of COVID-19. The prospective study material was composed of cDNA or gDNA derived from T cells, B-cell-depleted T cells, or PBMCs. The dataset comprised deeply sampled blood TCRbeta repertoires from subjects exposed to, actively infected with, or recovered from COVID-19. The repertoires were made available in a free public database intended to serve as a resource for research on the immune response to SARS-CoV-2. Samples came from the ongoing ImmuneRACE study (first 160 participants) plus 1,254 subjects from 6 global collaborators. Nearly every sample came with metadata listing a de-identified subject ID, COVID-19 status, age in years and sex. Where available, HLA class I and class II types were obtained from metadata supplied by the sample provider rather than from assay-based typing. The full study reports these points: Clinical and demographic metadata were provided uncurated, with the amount varying by source and participant.

The immunoSEQ Assay, a bias-controlled multiplex PCR, was used to amplify TCRbeta CDR3 regions from genomic DNA. The paper's processing steps were these. The number of nucleated cells in each sample was estimated by amplification of reference gene primers within the assay. Sequence reads were collapsed and filtered to measure the absolute abundance of every unique TCRbeta CDR3 rearrangement. Productive Simpson clonality was computed per sample as the square root of Simpson's diversity index over productive rearrangements. TCRdb took over this immuneACCESS table, retaining in-frame rearrangements with V and J assigned. Such tables are incomplete; in checked studies, under half of the missing clones stem from an unresolved V gene, and the remainder is unexplained. D and trimming were read from the DNA, whereas the V and J calls and clone size are those reported in that table. The sample table records roughly 46,000 clones; 75% to 90% of these occur just once. Together, the top ten hold 15% to 19% of the sample.

The collaborating institutions used their own protocols to collect whole blood in K2EDTA tubes. For TCRbeta analysis, collaborator samples were shipped as frozen whole blood, as isolated PBMCs, or as DNA extracted from either sample type. From its cysteine to its phenylalanine, the CDR3 spans 14 amino acids. Only the CDR3 DNA stays, 42 bases, in frame from base 1. Sequences LGHDT (CDR1) and YNNKEL (CDR2) are obtained from the germline V gene (reference sequence). V is cut by 4 bases and J by 2 bases, and the space between the germline ends is 11 bases. The sequence was obtained from a human donor in a cohort sampled during active COVID-19. The donor label of this sample is uncertain. The source material was peripheral blood. Recombination linked TRBV3-1 (or the pseudogene TRBV3-2) to TRBJ1-2, with the D gene uncertain. The DNA sequence reads TGTGCCAGCAGCCTAAGTGGAGGGAACTATGGCTACACCTTC. It translates as CASSLSGGNYGYTF.